This is a list of T cell receptor beta chains from one sample in a study of T cell responses to AZD1222 COVID-19 vaccine. TCRdb's table, derived via immunoSEQ multiplex PCR, lists solely in-frame clones and lacks some. This sample yields roughly 180,000 clones, of which about 87% are seen a single time; about 3% belongs to the top ten. Sequencing was performed on peripheral blood, taken on day 0 of MenACWY control vaccination. The receptors shown here come from an adult in good health. Both conserved end residues are part of each CDR3. The order of the fields is clone size, J gene, V gene, D gene, CDR3 protein, CDR3 DNA. The D gene is left open where the match is weak. For some rows the clone size is stated as once, few or many, or as a class when expanded; others skip it.

size: NA
J: TRBJ2-7
V: TRBV2
D: NA
CDR3: CASRSRERLEQYF
DNA: TGTGCCAGCAGGTCGCGGGAACGTTTAGAGCAGTACTTC

size: few
J: TRBJ2-7
V: TRBV7-9
D: TRBD1
CDR3: CASSSRQGSHEQYF
DNA: TGTGCCAGCAGCTCAAGACAGGGAAGTCACGAGCAGTACTTC

size: few
J: TRBJ1-5
V: TRBV18
D: NA
CDR3: CASSPPDWEANQPQHF
DNA: TGTGCCAGCTCACCACCCGACTGGGAGGCCAATCAGCCCCAGCATTTT

size: NA
J: TRBJ2-6
V: TRBV28
D: NA
CDR3: CASSEHGWVSGANVLTF
DNA: TGTGCCAGCAGTGAACACGGCTGGGTGTCGGGGGCCAACGTCCTGACTTTC

size: NA
J: TRBJ2-5
V: TRBV21-1
D: NA
CDR3: CASSKECTGDSQETQYF
DNA: TGTGCCAGCAGCAAAGAATGTACAGGGGACTCCCAAGAGACCCAGTACTTC

size: once
J: TRBJ1-6
V: TRBV27
D: TRBD1
CDR3: CASSLGTGGGNSPLHF
DNA: TGTGCCAGCAGTTTGGGTACAGGGGGTGGGAATTCACCCCTCCACTTT

size: few
J: TRBJ1-2
V: TRBV7-9
D: NA
CDR3: CASSLAEKGGGYTF
DNA: TGTGCCAGCAGCTTAGCGGAGAAGGGTGGAGGCTACACCTTC

size: NA
J: TRBJ2-2
V: TRBV18
D: NA
CDR3: CASSPPPSTTGELFF
DNA: TGTGCCAGCTCACCACCGCCCTCCACCACCGGGGAGCTGTTTTTT

size: NA
J: TRBJ1-4
V: TRBV29-1
D: NA
CDR3: CSVAPQFNEKLFF
DNA: TGCAGCGTAGCGCCGCAGTTTAATGAAAAACTGTTTTTT

size: NA
J: TRBJ2-3
V: TRBV24-1
D: NA
CDR3: CATSDRGRGTDTQYF
DNA: TGTGCCACCAGTGATCGAGGGAGAGGGACAGATACGCAGTATTTT

size: NA
J: TRBJ2-6
V: TRBV2
D: TRBD1
CDR3: CASSQDRTGANVLTF
DNA: TGTGCCAGCAGTCAGGACAGGACGGGGGCCAACGTCCTGACTTTC

size: NA
J: TRBJ1-6
V: TRBV28
D: NA
CDR3: CASSVGSPLHF
DNA: TGTGCCAGCAGTGTCGGGTCACCCCTCCACTTT

size: few
J: TRBJ1-5
V: TRBV29-1
D: NA
CDR3: CSVDEVGNQPQHF
DNA: TGCAGCGTTGATGAGGTGGGCAATCAGCCCCAGCATTTT

size: few
J: TRBJ2-7
V: TRBV12-3/TRBV12-4
D: NA
CDR3: CASSTGRSYEQYF
DNA: TGTGCCAGCAGTACAGGGAGGTCCTACGAGCAGTACTTC

size: once
J: TRBJ2-7
V: TRBV10-3
D: TRBD1
CDR3: CAISGPGQGGYEQYF
DNA: TGTGCCATCAGTGGACCGGGACAGGGAGGCTACGAGCAGTACTTC

size: NA
J: TRBJ2-7
V: TRBV2
D: NA
CDR3: CASSPSDEQYF
DNA: TGTGCCAGCAGTCCCTCTGACGAGCAGTACTTC

size: once
J: TRBJ1-3
V: TRBV5-1
D: NA
CDR3: CASSLGDRAFSGNTIYF
DNA: TGCGCCAGCAGCTTGGGGGACCGCGCGTTCTCTGGAAACACCATATATTTT

size: NA
J: TRBJ2-1
V: TRBV6-5
D: NA
CDR3: CASSYTMDEQFF
DNA: TGTGCCAGCAGTTATACCATGGATGAGCAGTTCTTC

size: NA
J: TRBJ1-3
V: TRBV15
D: NA
CDR3: CATSRDSGSPGNTIYF
DNA: TGTGCCACCAGCAGAGATTCAGGTTCCCCTGGAAACACCATATATTTT

size: NA
J: TRBJ2-7
V: TRBV19
D: TRBD1
CDR3: CASSPTGDEQYF
DNA: TGTGCCAGTAGCCCTACAGGGGACGAGCAGTACTTC

size: NA
J: TRBJ1-1
V: TRBV21-1
D: NA
CDR3: CAGNGLDTEAFF
DNA: TGTGCCGGGAACGGGCTAGACACTGAAGCTTTCTTT

size: NA
J: TRBJ2-2
V: TRBV6-5
D: NA
CDR3: CASSYSGTPNTGELFF
DNA: TGTGCCAGCAGTTATTCCGGGACACCAAACACCGGGGAGCTGTTTTTT

size: NA
J: TRBJ1-2
V: TRBV3-1/TRBV3-2
D: NA
CDR3: CASSQDSGSGYTF
DNA: TGTGCCAGCAGCCAAGATTCAGGGAGTGGCTACACCTTC

size: NA
J: TRBJ1-1
V: TRBV7-3
D: NA
CDR3: CASSRDRFTEAFF
DNA: TGTGCCAGCAGCAGAGACAGGTTCACTGAAGCTTTCTTT

size: NA
J: TRBJ2-7
V: TRBV5-1
D: TRBD1
CDR3: CASSSGTGSHEQYF
DNA: TGCGCCAGCAGCTCCGGGACAGGGAGCCACGAGCAGTACTTC

size: NA
J: TRBJ1-6
V: TRBV9
D: TRBD1
CDR3: CASSLRTGPPLHF
DNA: TGTGCCAGCAGTCTTAGGACAGGGCCACCCCTCCACTTT

size: once
J: TRBJ2-2
V: TRBV7-3
D: NA
CDR3: CASSLQGGIHTGELFF
DNA: TGTGCCAGCAGCTTACAGGGCGGTATTCACACCGGGGAGCTGTTTTTT

size: NA
J: TRBJ1-6
V: TRBV27
D: NA
CDR3: CASSGTAHSPLHF
DNA: TGTGCCAGCAGTGGTACAGCCCATTCACCCCTCCACTTT

size: NA
J: TRBJ2-7
V: TRBV6-5
D: NA
CDR3: CASRGTRAYEQYF
DNA: TGTGCCAGCAGAGGGACTCGCGCCTACGAGCAGTACTTC

size: NA
J: TRBJ1-2
V: TRBV10-3
D: NA
CDR3: CAISESTASAGYTF
DNA: TGTGCCATCAGTGAGTCAACAGCCTCCGCCGGCTACACCTTC

size: NA
J: TRBJ1-1
V: TRBV5-1
D: NA
CDR3: CASSSDHGGDTEAFF
DNA: TGCGCCAGCAGCTCTGACCATGGGGGGGACACTGAAGCTTTCTTT

size: NA
J: TRBJ2-3
V: TRBV10-3
D: TRBD2
CDR3: CAISVGSGGAEDTQYF
DNA: TGTGCCATCAGTGTGGGTAGCGGGGGGGCGGAAGATACGCAGTATTTT

size: NA
J: TRBJ2-5
V: TRBV7-9
D: TRBD2
CDR3: CASSLRGYQETQYF
DNA: TGTGCCAGCAGCTTGCGGGGGTACCAAGAGACCCAGTACTTC

size: NA
J: TRBJ1-3
V: TRBV7-9
D: NA
CDR3: CASGMSGNTIYF
DNA: TGTGCCAGCGGCATGTCTGGAAACACCATATATTTT

size: NA
J: TRBJ1-1
V: TRBV19
D: NA
CDR3: CASRNPGHMNTEAFF
DNA: TGTGCCAGTAGAAATCCCGGGCACATGAACACTGAAGCTTTCTTT

size: NA
J: TRBJ1-1
V: TRBV3-1/TRBV3-2
D: TRBD1
CDR3: CASSPRQGGMNTEAFF
DNA: TGTGCCAGCAGCCCTCGACAGGGTGGTATGAACACTGAAGCTTTCTTT

size: NA
J: TRBJ2-3
V: TRBV28
D: TRBD2
CDR3: CASSVRGGAIPDTQYF
DNA: TGTGCCAGCAGTGTCCGGGGGGGGGCGATCCCAGATACGCAGTATTTT

size: NA
J: TRBJ2-7
V: TRBV29-1
D: TRBD2
CDR3: CSVPGTRGLAGGPYEQYF
DNA: TGCAGCGTACCCGGGACTCGAGGACTAGCGGGAGGCCCATACGAGCAGTACTTC

size: once
J: TRBJ1-4
V: TRBV28
D: TRBD1
CDR3: CASSGGTGGVNEKLFF
DNA: TGTGCCAGCAGTGGTGGGACAGGGGGCGTAAATGAAAAACTGTTTTTT

size: NA
J: TRBJ2-7
V: TRBV5-1
D: NA
CDR3: CASSLGDGLYEQYF
DNA: TGCGCCAGCAGCCTAGGGGACGGCCTCTACGAGCAGTACTTC

size: NA
J: TRBJ2-7
V: TRBV27
D: TRBD1
CDR3: CASSPRGGPYEQYF
DNA: TGTGCCAGCAGTCCCCGAGGGGGCCCCTACGAGCAGTACTTC

size: NA
J: TRBJ1-2
V: TRBV6-5
D: NA
CDR3: CASLAPGGGYTF
DNA: TGTGCCAGCCTCGCCCCGGGTGGGGGCTACACCTTC

size: NA
J: TRBJ1-6
V: TRBV2
D: NA
CDR3: CASRRETVGNSPLHF
DNA: TGTGCCAGCAGGAGGGAGACAGTTGGTAATTCACCCCTCCACTTT

size: NA
J: TRBJ1-1
V: TRBV6-5
D: TRBD1
CDR3: CASSYSSGQGAFF
DNA: TGTGCCAGCAGTTACTCGAGCGGACAGGGGGCTTTCTTT

size: NA
J: TRBJ2-1
V: TRBV3-1/TRBV3-2
D: NA
CDR3: CASSQVEGLPELYNEQFF
DNA: TGTGCCAGCAGCCAAGTCGAAGGGCTACCCGAACTTTACAATGAGCAGTTCTTC

size: NA
J: TRBJ2-5
V: TRBV5-1
D: NA
CDR3: CASSLATSGLQETQYF
DNA: TGCGCCAGCAGCTTGGCCACGTCAGGGCTCCAAGAGACCCAGTACTTC

size: NA
J: TRBJ2-4
V: TRBV28
D: TRBD2
CDR3: CASSPPREEGIQYF
DNA: TGTGCCAGCAGTCCGCCCCGGGAGGAGGGCATTCAGTACTTC

size: NA
J: TRBJ1-3
V: TRBV9
D: NA
CDR3: CASSVEGTSGNTIYF
DNA: TGTGCCAGCAGCGTTGAGGGGACCTCTGGAAACACCATATATTTT

size: few
J: TRBJ2-5
V: TRBV12-3/TRBV12-4
D: NA
CDR3: CASRPQGGETQYF
DNA: TGTGCCAGCAGACCACAGGGTGGAGAGACCCAGTACTTC

size: NA
J: TRBJ2-7
V: TRBV4-2
D: TRBD2
CDR3: CASSQVASGGTYEQYF
DNA: TGTGCCAGCAGCCAAGTTGCTAGCGGGGGTACCTACGAGCAGTACTTC

size: once
J: TRBJ2-1
V: TRBV19
D: TRBD2
CDR3: CASSTFLAGWVNEQFF
DNA: TGTGCCAGTAGTACTTTCCTAGCGGGTTGGGTCAATGAGCAGTTCTTC